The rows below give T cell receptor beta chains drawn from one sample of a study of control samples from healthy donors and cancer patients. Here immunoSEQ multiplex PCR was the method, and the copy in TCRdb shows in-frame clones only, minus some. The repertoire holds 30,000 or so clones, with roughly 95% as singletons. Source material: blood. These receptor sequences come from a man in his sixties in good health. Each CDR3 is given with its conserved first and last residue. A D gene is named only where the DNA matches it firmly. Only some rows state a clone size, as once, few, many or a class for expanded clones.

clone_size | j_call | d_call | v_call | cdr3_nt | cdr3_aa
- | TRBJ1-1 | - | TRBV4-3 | TGCGCCAGCAGCCAAGGGACAGTGGGGTCGAACACTGAAGCTTTCTTT | CASSQGTVGSNTEAFF
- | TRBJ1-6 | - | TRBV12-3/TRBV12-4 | TGTGCCAGCAGTTTCTCCAGCAATTCACCCCTCCACTTT | CASSFSSNSPLHF
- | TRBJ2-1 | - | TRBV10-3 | TGTGCCATCAGTGATGGAGGGGACAGAAGGGTTCATGAGCAGTTCTTC | CAISDGGDRRVHEQFF
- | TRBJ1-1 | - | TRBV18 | TGTGCCAGCTCACCTATGACAGTGAACACTGAAGCTTTCTTT | CASSPMTVNTEAFF
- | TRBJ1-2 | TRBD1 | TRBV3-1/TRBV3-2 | TGTGCCAGCAGCCTCCGGGACAGGGGAGGCGGCTACACCTTC | CASSLRDRGGGYTF
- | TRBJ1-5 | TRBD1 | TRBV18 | TGTGCCAGCTCACCTTGGGACAGGGAGGAAGATCAGCCCCAGCATTTT | CASSPWDREEDQPQHF
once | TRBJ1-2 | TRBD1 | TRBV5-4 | TGTGCCAGCAGCTTGCCGGGACAGCAAATCTATGGCTACACCTTC | CASSLPGQQIYGYTF
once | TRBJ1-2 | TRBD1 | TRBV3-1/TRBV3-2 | TGTGCCATCAGGGGGACCTTCGGTGGCTACACCTTC | CAIRGTFGGYTF
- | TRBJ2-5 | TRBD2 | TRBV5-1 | TGCGCCAGCAGCTTGCCGCGGGGGGAAGAGACCCAGTACTTC | CASSLPRGEETQYF
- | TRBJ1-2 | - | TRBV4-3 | TGCGCCAGCGAGGCCCATATCGGCTATGGCTACACCTTC | CASEAHIGYGYTF